Listed below are T cell receptor beta chains from one sample, sequenced in a study of T cells in Graves' hyperthyroidism and ophthalmopathy. TCRdb re-analysed the multiplex PCR reads in MiXCR, keeping a single row per CDR3 protein. The table includes some 570,000 distinct CDR3 sequences, 14% detected once. Sequenced material: blood. The receptors stem from a woman between 18 and 29 years old with Graves' ophthalmopathy. Both conserved end residues are part of each CDR3. The D gene is left open where the match is weak. The size field is filled for only some rows; it gives once, few, many or a size class.

TRBJ2-7 many TRBD2 TRBV28 14 TGTGCCAGCAGTTCGGGACTAGCGAACTACGAGCAGTACTTC CASSSGLANYEQYF
TRBJ1-2 . . TRBV29-1 13 TGCAGCGTTCCGGGACGGTTAAACTATGGCTACACCTTC CSVPGRLNYGYTF
TRBJ2-7 few . TRBV4-1 12 TGCGCCAGCAGCCAAGATGCCATCGAGCAGTACTTC CASSQDAIEQYF
TRBJ1-1 few . TRBV9 15 TGTGCCAGCAGCGCGGCCAGGGGCGCGTACACTGAAGCTTTCTTT CASSAARGAYTEAFF
TRBJ2-7 many TRBD2 TRBV28 14 TGTGCCAGCTGGACTAGCGGAACTTCCTACGAGCAGTACTTC CASWTSGTSYEQYF
TRBJ1-1 many . TRBV19 12 TGTGCCAGTAGTATTAGGAACACTGAAGCTTTCTTT CASSIRNTEAFF
TRBJ2-5 many . TRBV28 16 TGTGCCAGCAGTTTTTCTGGGTGGCAGGAACAAGAGACCCAGTACTTC CASSFSGWQEQETQYF
TRBJ2-1 many . TRBV5-1 15 TGCGCCAGCAGCTTCGTCCCAGGAAAGGTCAATGAGCAGTTCTTC CASSFVPGKVNEQFF
TRBJ2-1 few TRBD2 TRBV7-3 17 TGTGCCAGCAGCTTATCCCCCTACGGGAGGGCCGCCAATGAGCAGTTCTTC CASSLSPYGRAANEQFF
TRBJ2-1 few . TRBV12-3/TRBV12-4 12 TGTGCCAGCAGCTTAGAAAGGGTGTTGCAGTTCTTC CASSLERVLQFF
TRBJ2-4 . . TRBV7-2 17 TGCGCCAGCAGCCAAGATCGAGTACTGCCGGCCAAAAACATTCAGTACTTC CASSQDRVLPAKNIQYF
TRBJ1-1 few TRBD1 TRBV4-2 16 TGTGCCAGCAGCCCCACCTTGACAGGGTTGTACACTGAAGCTTTCTTT CASSPTLTGLYTEAFF
TRBJ2-1 many TRBD2 TRBV7-2 13 TGTGCCAGCAGCCCCGGGACTAGAGGTGAGCAGTTCTTC CASSPGTRGEQFF
TRBJ2-1 many . TRBV6-1 15 TGTGCCAGCAGTGAAACCGGGACCAGGGGTAGGGAGCAGTTCTTC CASSETGTRGREQFF
TRBJ2-7 . TRBD2 TRBV7-2 14 TGTGCCGGCAGCTTACTACTAGCGGGAGGCGAGCAGTACTTC CAGSLLLAGGEQYF
TRBJ2-5 few TRBD2 TRBV7-2 14 TGTGCCAGCGGACGTAGCGGGAGAGGGGAGACCCAGTACTTC CASGRSGRGETQYF
TRBJ2-3 many . TRBV12-5 14 TGTGCTAGTGGAACCGGGACGAACGCAGATACGCAGTATTTT CASGTGTNADTQYF
TRBJ2-1 . . TRBV19 15 TGTGCCAGTAGTAACAGGGCAGGGCTTTACAATGAGCAGTTCTTC CASSNRAGLYNEQFF
TRBJ2-5 many TRBD1 TRBV9 15 TGTGCCAGCAGCGTAGATCTTACAGGGGAAGAGACCCAGTACTTC CASSVDLTGEETQYF
TRBJ2-7 many . TRBV28 15 TGTGCCAGCTTTCCCACCCGTATTCGGCCCTACGAGCAGTACTTC CASFPTRIRPYEQYF
TRBJ2-3 few TRBD2 TRBV12-5 14 TGTGCTAGTGGTGGGACTACACGAACAGATACGCAGTATTTT CASGGTTRTDTQYF
TRBJ2-5 many . TRBV27 16 TGTGCCAGCAGTTTAGCTCCGGGACTGACGGGAGAGACCCAGTACTTC CASSLAPGLTGETQYF
TRBJ2-2 many TRBD1 TRBV6-2/TRBV6-3 15 TGTGCCAGCAGTACACGACAGGGGAGTATCGGGGAGCTGTTTTTT CASSTRQGSIGELFF
TRBJ2-7 few . TRBV12-3/TRBV12-4 13 TGTGCCAGCGGGGGCGGACCCGGTTTAGAGCAGTACTTC CASGGGPGLEQYF
TRBJ1-1 . . TRBV7-9 16 TGTGCCAGCAGCCTCCAAAGTGGCCGGATTGGGGTTGAAGCTTTCTTT CASSLQSGRIGVEAFF
TRBJ1-1 many . TRBV28 15 TGTGCCAGCAGCCAAGTCCTGAAATCCGGGACAGAAGCTTTCTTT CASSQVLKSGTEAFF
TRBJ1-5 . . TRBV6-1 15 TGTGCCAGCAGGTCCGGGACAACCAGCAATCAGCCCCAGCATTTT CASRSGTTSNQPQHF
TRBJ1-5 many TRBD1 TRBV12-3/TRBV12-4 16 TGTGCCAGCAGCCCCGGACAGGGGGCCTACAATCAGCCCCAGCATTTT CASSPGQGAYNQPQHF
TRBJ2-7 . TRBD2 TRBV15 15 TGTGCCACCAGCCCGGGACTAGCGGTCTCCTACGAGCAGTACTTC CATSPGLAVSYEQYF
TRBJ1-4 many . TRBV9 14 TGTGCCAGCAGCGTTACCGCAACTAATGAAAAACTGTTTTTT CASSVTATNEKLFF
TRBJ2-1 . . TRBV10-3 13 TGTGCCATCAGGGGGGATAGAAACAATGAGCAGTTCTTC CAIRGDRNNEQFF
TRBJ1-1 many . TRBV27 11 TGTGCCACGGAGACGGGGACTGAAGCTTTCTTT CATETGTEAFF
TRBJ1-2 . TRBD1 TRBV27 19 TGTGCCAGCAGTCCGTCCAGACAGGGGGCCGGGGCAGGGAGCTATGGCTACACCTTC CASSPSRQGAGAGSYGYTF
TRBJ1-1 many TRBD1 TRBV12-3/TRBV12-4 17 TGTGCCAGCAGTTTGAGAAGGGGGCTCAGTGTGGACACTGAAGCTTTCTTT CASSLRRGLSVDTEAFF
TRBJ2-5 many . TRBV28 15 TGTGCCAGCAGTTTCACCGGTCCCTTACAAGAGACCCAGTACTTC CASSFTGPLQETQYF
TRBJ2-6 . . TRBV14 16 TGTGCCAGCAGCCAAGGCGGTATCTCTGGGGCCAACGTCCTGACTTTC CASSQGGISGANVLTF